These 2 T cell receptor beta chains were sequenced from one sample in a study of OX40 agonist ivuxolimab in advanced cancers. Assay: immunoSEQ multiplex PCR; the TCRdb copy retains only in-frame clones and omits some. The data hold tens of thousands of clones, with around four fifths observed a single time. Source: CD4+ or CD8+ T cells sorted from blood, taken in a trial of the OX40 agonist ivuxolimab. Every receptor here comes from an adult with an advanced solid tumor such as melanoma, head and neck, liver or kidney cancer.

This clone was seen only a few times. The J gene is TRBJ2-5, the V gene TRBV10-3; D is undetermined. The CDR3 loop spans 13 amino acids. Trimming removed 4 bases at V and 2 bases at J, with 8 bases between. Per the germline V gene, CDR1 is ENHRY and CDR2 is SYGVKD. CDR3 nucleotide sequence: TGTGCCATCAGTGTTTTTCAACAAGAGACCCAGTACTTC. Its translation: CAISVFQQETQYF.

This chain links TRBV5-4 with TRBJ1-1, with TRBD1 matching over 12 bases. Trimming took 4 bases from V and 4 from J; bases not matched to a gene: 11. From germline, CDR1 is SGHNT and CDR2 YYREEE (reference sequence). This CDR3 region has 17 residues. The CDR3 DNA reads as TGTGCCAGCAGCCTCCGGGACAGGGGGCGTTTGGGCACTGAAGCTTTCTTT. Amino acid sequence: CASSLRDRGRLGTEAFF. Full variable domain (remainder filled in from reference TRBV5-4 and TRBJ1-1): ETGVTQSPTHLIKTRGQQVTLRCSSQSGHNTVSWYQQALGQGPQFIFQYYREEENGRGNFPPRFSGLQFPNYSSELNVNALELDDSALYLCASSLRDRGRLGTEAFFGQGTRLTVV.